This T cell receptor beta chain was recorded in a study of cytomegalovirus exposure and HLA in healthy donors. Points from the study as a whole: According to the study, approximately 150 TCR beta chains were cytomegalovirus-associated.

For this clone: Its antigen is undetermined.

Looked up from germline, CDR1 is WSHSY and CDR2 is SAAADI. With 2 bases removed from V and 2 bases from J, the gap between germline ends came to 10 bases. The CDR3 consists of 15 residues. PCR used 60 Vbeta primers and 13 Jbeta primers. Clones were sequenced by immunoSEQ multiplex PCR, and TCRdb holds only the in-frame ones, with some missing. The sample includes around 110,000 clones, roughly 80% of them seen just once. The TCR originated in a man between 25 and 39 years old in good health and CMV-seropositive. The chain recombines TRBV10-2 with TRBJ1-5, with D perhaps TRBD1 (5 bases). Sequenced material: PBMCs. CDR3 region: CASSEGGRGNQPQHF. The CDR3, as DNA: TGCGCCAGCAGTGAGGGCGGCAGGGGCAATCAGCCCCAGCATTTT.